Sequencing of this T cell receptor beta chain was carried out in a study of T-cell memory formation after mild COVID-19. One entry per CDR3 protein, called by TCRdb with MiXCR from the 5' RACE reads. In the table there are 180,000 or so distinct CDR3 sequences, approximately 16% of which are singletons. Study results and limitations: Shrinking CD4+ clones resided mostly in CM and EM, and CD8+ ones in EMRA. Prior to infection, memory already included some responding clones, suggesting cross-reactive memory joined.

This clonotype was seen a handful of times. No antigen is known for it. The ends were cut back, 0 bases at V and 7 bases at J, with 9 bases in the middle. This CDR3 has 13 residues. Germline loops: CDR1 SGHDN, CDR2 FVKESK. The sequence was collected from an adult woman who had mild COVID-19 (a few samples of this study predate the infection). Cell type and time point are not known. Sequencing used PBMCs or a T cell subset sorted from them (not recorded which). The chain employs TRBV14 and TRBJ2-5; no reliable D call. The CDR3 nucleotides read TGTGCCAGCAGCCAAGATCGTGTTGCGACCCAGTACTTC. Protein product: CASSQDRVATQYF.